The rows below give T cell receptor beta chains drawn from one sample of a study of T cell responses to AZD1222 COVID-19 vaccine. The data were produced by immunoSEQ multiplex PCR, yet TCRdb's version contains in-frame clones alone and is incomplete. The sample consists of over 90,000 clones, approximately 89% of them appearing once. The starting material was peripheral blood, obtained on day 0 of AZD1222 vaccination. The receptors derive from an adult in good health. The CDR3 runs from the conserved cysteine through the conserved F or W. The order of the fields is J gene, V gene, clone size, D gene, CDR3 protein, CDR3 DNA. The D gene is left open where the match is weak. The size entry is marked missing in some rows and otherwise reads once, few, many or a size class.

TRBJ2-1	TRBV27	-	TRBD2	CASSFWTSGPSSYNEQFF	TGTGCCAGCAGTTTTTGGACTAGCGGGCCTAGCTCCTACAATGAGCAGTTCTTC
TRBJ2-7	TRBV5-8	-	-	CASSGSGSLSYEQYF	TGTGCCAGCAGCGGTAGCGGCTCGCTCTCCTACGAGCAGTACTTC
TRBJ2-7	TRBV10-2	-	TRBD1	CASSETGGLYEQYF	TGCGCCAGCAGTGAGACAGGGGGCTTGTACGAGCAGTACTTC
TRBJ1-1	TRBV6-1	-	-	CASSESYVGPGAFF	TGTGCCAGCAGTGAATCATACGTTGGGCCAGGGGCTTTCTTT
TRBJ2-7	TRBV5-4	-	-	CASSLWNRAYEQYF	TGTGCCAGCAGCTTGTGGAACAGGGCCTACGAGCAGTACTTC
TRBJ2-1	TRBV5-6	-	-	CASSSSQGLRQFF	TGTGCCAGCAGCTCCTCTCAGGGACTGCGGCAGTTCTTC
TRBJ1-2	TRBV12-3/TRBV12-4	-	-	CASSFPTDYGYTF	TGTGCCAGCAGCTTCCCGACAGACTATGGCTACACCTTC
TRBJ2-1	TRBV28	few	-	CASSPLIPLGIQPYNEQFF	TGTGCCAGCAGTCCCCTTATTCCCCTCGGGATCCAACCTTACAATGAGCAGTTCTTC
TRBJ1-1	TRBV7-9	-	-	CASSPTQGLGTEAFF	TGTGCCAGCAGCCCTACGCAGGGGTTGGGAACTGAAGCTTTCTTT
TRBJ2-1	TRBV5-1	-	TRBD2	CASSPSGDSYNEQFF	TGCGCCAGCAGCCCCAGCGGGGACTCCTACAATGAGCAGTTCTTC
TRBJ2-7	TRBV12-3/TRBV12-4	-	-	CASRGVDEQYF	TGTGCCAGCAGGGGGGTTGACGAGCAGTACTTC
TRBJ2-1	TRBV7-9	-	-	CASSLSGVPNPIYNEQFF	TGTGCCAGCAGCTTATCCGGGGTACCGAACCCTATATACAATGAGCAGTTCTTC
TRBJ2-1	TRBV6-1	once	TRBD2	CASSEDWAGGLDEQFF	TGTGCCAGCAGTGAAGATTGGGCGGGGGGGCTCGATGAGCAGTTCTTC
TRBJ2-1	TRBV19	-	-	CASGGRGEQFF	TGTGCCAGTGGGGGAAGGGGTGAGCAGTTCTTC
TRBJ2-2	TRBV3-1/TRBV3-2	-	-	CASSQGDTGELFF	TGTGCCAGCAGCCAAGGGGACACCGGGGAGCTGTTTTTT
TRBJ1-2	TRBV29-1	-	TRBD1	CSVVGDRDYGYTF	TGCAGCGTTGTTGGGGACAGGGACTATGGCTACACCTTC
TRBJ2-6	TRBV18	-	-	CASSPRASGANVLTF	TGTGCCAGCTCACCGAGGGCGTCTGGGGCCAACGTCCTGACTTTC
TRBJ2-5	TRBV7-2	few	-	CASSLGGTFQETQYF	TGTGCCAGCAGCTTAGGCGGGACCTTCCAAGAGACCCAGTACTTC
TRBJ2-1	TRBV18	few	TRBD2	CASSPPGLADGEQFF	TGTGCCAGCTCACCACCGGGACTAGCGGACGGTGAGCAGTTCTTC
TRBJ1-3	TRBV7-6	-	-	CANYSRISGNTIYF	TGTGCCAACTACTCGAGGATCTCTGGAAACACCATATATTTT
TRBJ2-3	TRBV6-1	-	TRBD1	CASSGANRGGADTQYF	TGTGCCAGCAGTGGGGCGAACAGGGGTGGGGCAGATACGCAGTATTTT
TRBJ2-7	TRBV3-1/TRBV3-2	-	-	CASSLIDNYEQYF	TGTGCCAGCAGCCTAATAGACAACTACGAGCAGTACTTC
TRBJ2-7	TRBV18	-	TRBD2	CASSPTSGVYEQYF	TGTGCCAGCTCCCCTACTAGCGGAGTCTACGAGCAGTACTTC
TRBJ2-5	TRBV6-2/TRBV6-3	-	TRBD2	CASSYSGSGAQETQYF	TGTGCCAGCAGTTACTCGGGTAGCGGGGCCCAAGAGACCCAGTACTTC
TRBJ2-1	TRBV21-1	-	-	CASSKDYEQFF	TGTGCCAGCAGCAAAGACTATGAGCAGTTCTTC
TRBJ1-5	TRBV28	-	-	CASSSNQENQPQHF	TGTGCCAGCAGTTCGAACCAGGAAAATCAGCCCCAGCATTTT
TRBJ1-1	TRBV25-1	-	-	CASSIRGLEAFF	TGTGCCAGCTCGATCAGGGGCCTTGAAGCTTTCTTT
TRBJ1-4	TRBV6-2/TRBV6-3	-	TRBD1	CASSSQTTGATNEKLFF	TGTGCCAGCAGTTCACAGACTACAGGGGCAACTAATGAAAAACTGTTTTTT
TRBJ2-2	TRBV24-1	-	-	CATSDSLSFNTGELFF	TGTGCCACCAGTGATTCCCTGTCCTTTAACACCGGGGAGCTGTTTTTT
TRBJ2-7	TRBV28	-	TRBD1	CASSSPGQGTYEQYF	TGTGCCAGCAGTTCTCCGGGACAGGGAACCTACGAGCAGTACTTC
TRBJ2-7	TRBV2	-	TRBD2	CASSELGGRAPYEQYF	TGTGCCAGCAGTGAATTGGGCGGGAGGGCCCCATACGAGCAGTACTTC
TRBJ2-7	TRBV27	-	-	CASSSGQTYEQYF	TGTGCCAGCAGTTCCGGACAGACCTACGAGCAGTACTTC
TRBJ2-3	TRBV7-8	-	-	CASSLGAQRTTDTQYF	TGTGCCAGCAGCTTAGGGGCACAAAGAACCACAGATACGCAGTATTTT
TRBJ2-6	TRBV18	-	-	CASSSSGANVLTF	TGTGCCAGCTCCTCCTCTGGGGCCAACGTCCTGACTTTC
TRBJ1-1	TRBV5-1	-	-	CASSLSTMNTEAFF	TGCGCCAGCAGCTTGAGTACGATGAACACTGAAGCTTTCTTT
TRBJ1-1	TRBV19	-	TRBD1	CASTGATMNTEAFF	TGTGCCAGCACAGGGGCTACCATGAACACTGAAGCTTTCTTT
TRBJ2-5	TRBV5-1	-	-	CASSFQETQYF	TGCGCCAGCAGCTTTCAAGAGACCCAGTACTTC
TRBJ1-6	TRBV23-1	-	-	CASSQQYSPLHF	TGCGCCAGCAGTCAACAGTATTCACCCCTCCACTTT
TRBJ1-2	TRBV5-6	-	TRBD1	CASSPEDRANYGYTF	TGTGCCAGCAGTCCCGAGGACAGGGCGAACTATGGCTACACCTTC
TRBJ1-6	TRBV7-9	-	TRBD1	CASSPDRGASPLHF	TGTGCCAGCAGCCCTGACAGGGGTGCCTCACCCCTCCACTTT